This T cell receptor beta chain was identified during a study of cytomegalovirus exposure and HLA in healthy donors. Of note for this clone: Its antigen is undetermined.

CDR3 length equals 12 residues. Trimming shortened V by 2 bases and J by 8 bases, and 9 bases separated the two germline ends. Germline CDR1 is MNHEY and CDR2 is SMNVEV (reference sequence). Among the donors, all were healthy bone marrow donors. Study-wide findings and caveats: For presence/absence analyses, sequencing depth was assumed to be roughly uniform across donors. The analysis excluded some indistinguishable V segments, including TRBV6-2 and TRBV6-3.

PCR was performed using 60 Vbeta and 13 Jbeta primers. Repertoires were generated with immunoSEQ multiplex PCR, while TCRdb's copy carries only in-frame clones and drops some. The sample holds around 91,000 clones, over 65% seen once. The receptor comes from a woman aged 40 to 50 in good health and CMV-seropositive. The sequenced sample was PBMCs. The chain uses TRBV27 and TRBJ1-2; D call uncertain. CDR3 residues: CASSLKGRGYTF. The CDR3 coding sequence is TGTGCCAGCAGTTTAAAAGGGAGAGGCTACACCTTC.